This is a list of T cell receptor beta chains from one sample in a study of blood T cell repertoires in COVID-19. The repertoire was sequenced with immunoSEQ multiplex PCR; TCRdb's copy has only in-frame clones and lacks some. The sample lists over 100,000 clones, about 87% occurring once. The sequencing input was peripheral blood. All receptors derive from a man aged 45-60 years with acute or convalescent COVID-19. Both conserved end residues are part of each CDR3. A D gene is named only where the DNA matches it firmly. Rows may omit the clone size; those that give it use once, few, many or a size class.

v_call: TRBV2
j_call: TRBJ1-4
clone_size: NA
d_call: TRBD1
cdr3_aa: CASTYRTGGGEKLFF
cdr3_nt: TGTGCCAGCACTTATCGGACAGGGGGCGGAGAAAAACTGTTTTTT

v_call: TRBV28
j_call: TRBJ1-4
clone_size: NA
d_call: NA
cdr3_aa: CASGTGWGEKLFF
cdr3_nt: TGTGCCAGCGGAACAGGCTGGGGTGAAAAACTGTTTTTT

v_call: TRBV30
j_call: TRBJ1-2
clone_size: NA
d_call: NA
cdr3_aa: CAWNGGTDGYTF
cdr3_nt: TGTGCCTGGAACGGGGGGACTGATGGCTACACCTTC

v_call: TRBV27
j_call: TRBJ2-3
clone_size: NA
d_call: TRBD2
cdr3_aa: CASRIATSGRADTQYF
cdr3_nt: TGTGCCAGCAGGATCGCCACTAGCGGGAGGGCAGATACGCAGTATTTT

v_call: TRBV12-3/TRBV12-4
j_call: TRBJ1-2
clone_size: once
d_call: TRBD1
cdr3_aa: CASSLGTGYGYTF
cdr3_nt: TGTGCCAGCAGTTTAGGGACAGGTTATGGCTACACCTTC

v_call: TRBV7-6
j_call: TRBJ1-2
clone_size: NA
d_call: NA
cdr3_aa: CASSPWTVANYGYTF
cdr3_nt: TGTGCCAGCAGCCCCTGGACAGTCGCTAACTATGGCTACACCTTC

v_call: TRBV5-1
j_call: TRBJ2-7
clone_size: NA
d_call: TRBD1
cdr3_aa: CASSLGTGGFYEQYF
cdr3_nt: TGCGCCAGCAGCCTCGGGACAGGGGGCTTCTACGAGCAGTACTTC

v_call: TRBV27
j_call: TRBJ2-2
clone_size: NA
d_call: NA
cdr3_aa: CASSLLGFGSTGELFF
cdr3_nt: TGTGCCAGCAGTTTGCTAGGCTTTGGGAGTACCGGGGAGCTGTTTTTT

v_call: TRBV30
j_call: TRBJ1-1
clone_size: NA
d_call: TRBD1
cdr3_aa: CAWTMTGGDRTEAFF
cdr3_nt: TGTGCCTGGACCATGACAGGGGGCGATAGGACTGAAGCTTTCTTT

v_call: TRBV5-1
j_call: TRBJ2-2
clone_size: NA
d_call: NA
cdr3_aa: CASNPEGSNTGELFF
cdr3_nt: TGCGCCAGCAACCCGGAGGGCTCGAACACCGGGGAGCTGTTTTTT

v_call: TRBV19
j_call: TRBJ1-5
clone_size: NA
d_call: NA
cdr3_aa: CASSMGPQAGYSNQPQHF
cdr3_nt: TGTGCCAGTAGTATGGGACCTCAAGCGGGATATAGCAATCAGCCCCAGCATTTT

v_call: TRBV10-3
j_call: TRBJ1-4
clone_size: few
d_call: NA
cdr3_aa: CAISRTPGGSGKLFF
cdr3_nt: TGTGCCATCAGTAGAACTCCGGGGGGGTCGGGAAAACTGTTTTTT

v_call: TRBV5-1
j_call: TRBJ2-5
clone_size: NA
d_call: NA
cdr3_aa: CASSLAGVQETQYF
cdr3_nt: TGCGCCAGCAGCCTGGCCGGGGTACAAGAGACCCAGTACTTC

v_call: TRBV6-6
j_call: TRBJ2-1
clone_size: NA
d_call: NA
cdr3_aa: CASSYARSVLNNEQFF
cdr3_nt: TGTGCCAGCAGTTATGCGAGGTCCGTTTTAAACAATGAGCAGTTCTTC

v_call: TRBV9
j_call: TRBJ2-3
clone_size: NA
d_call: NA
cdr3_aa: CASSIRPTLGQYF
cdr3_nt: TGTGCCAGCAGCATCCGACCGACACTAGGGCAGTATTTT

v_call: TRBV6-6
j_call: TRBJ1-5
clone_size: NA
d_call: NA
cdr3_aa: CASSPQSGGFQPQHF
cdr3_nt: TGTGCCAGCAGCCCTCAATCGGGGGGGTTTCAGCCCCAGCATTTT

v_call: TRBV27
j_call: TRBJ1-2
clone_size: few
d_call: NA
cdr3_aa: CASTTSFTAGGDSYGYTF
cdr3_nt: TGTGCCAGTACTACCAGTTTTACGGCGGGTGGGGACTCCTATGGCTACACCTTC

v_call: TRBV5-4
j_call: TRBJ1-1
clone_size: NA
d_call: TRBD1
cdr3_aa: CASSTRRTGVMNTEAFF
cdr3_nt: TGTGCCAGCAGCACGCGGCGGACAGGGGTAATGAACACTGAAGCTTTCTTT

v_call: TRBV5-1
j_call: TRBJ2-5
clone_size: NA
d_call: NA
cdr3_aa: CASSGGTVQETQYF
cdr3_nt: TGCGCCAGCAGCGGAGGGACAGTTCAAGAGACCCAGTACTTC

v_call: TRBV5-1
j_call: TRBJ2-7
clone_size: NA
d_call: TRBD2
cdr3_aa: CASSFSGATYEQYF
cdr3_nt: TGCGCCAGCAGCTTTAGCGGGGCGACCTACGAGCAGTACTTC

v_call: TRBV5-1
j_call: TRBJ1-1
clone_size: NA
d_call: NA
cdr3_aa: CASSLQGGNTEAFF
cdr3_nt: TGCGCCAGCAGCCTTCAGGGAGGGAACACTGAAGCTTTCTTT

v_call: TRBV19
j_call: TRBJ2-1
clone_size: NA
d_call: TRBD2
cdr3_aa: CASSTLAGQQFF
cdr3_nt: TGTGCCAGTAGTACCCTAGCGGGGCAGCAGTTCTTC

v_call: TRBV4-1
j_call: TRBJ1-2
clone_size: once
d_call: TRBD1
cdr3_aa: CASSLGQAVGGYTF
cdr3_nt: TGCGCCAGCAGCCTCGGACAGGCCGTTGGAGGCTACACCTTC

v_call: TRBV27
j_call: TRBJ2-2
clone_size: NA
d_call: NA
cdr3_aa: CASSFANTGELFF
cdr3_nt: TGTGCCAGCAGTTTCGCGAACACCGGGGAGCTGTTTTTT

v_call: TRBV5-1
j_call: TRBJ1-4
clone_size: NA
d_call: NA
cdr3_aa: CASSSGTRDEKLFF
cdr3_nt: TGCGCCAGCAGCTCTGGGACTCGCGATGAAAAACTGTTTTTT

v_call: TRBV5-1
j_call: TRBJ1-1
clone_size: NA
d_call: NA
cdr3_aa: CASSRPQFNSFEAFF
cdr3_nt: TGCGCCAGCTCCCGACCACAATTTAACAGCTTTGAAGCTTTCTTT

v_call: TRBV4-2
j_call: TRBJ1-1
clone_size: NA
d_call: NA
cdr3_aa: CASSQDNRQNTEAFF
cdr3_nt: TGTGCCAGCAGCCAAGATAACAGACAGAACACTGAAGCTTTCTTT

v_call: TRBV6-6
j_call: TRBJ2-7
clone_size: NA
d_call: TRBD1
cdr3_aa: CASSRRDRVNSEQYF
cdr3_nt: TGTGCCAGCAGTCGCCGGGACAGGGTTAACAGCGAGCAGTACTTC

v_call: TRBV10-3
j_call: TRBJ2-1
clone_size: NA
d_call: TRBD2
cdr3_aa: CAISGSGRASYNEQFF
cdr3_nt: TGTGCCATCAGTGGTAGCGGGAGGGCCTCCTACAATGAGCAGTTCTTC

v_call: TRBV24-1
j_call: TRBJ2-5
clone_size: NA
d_call: TRBD2
cdr3_aa: CATSGTSGGLKTQYF
cdr3_nt: TGTGCCACCAGCGGGACTAGCGGAGGTCTCAAGACCCAGTACTTC

v_call: TRBV5-4
j_call: TRBJ1-1
clone_size: NA
d_call: NA
cdr3_aa: CASSLVQSDIQAFF
cdr3_nt: TGTGCCAGCAGCTTGGTTCAGTCGGACATACAAGCTTTCTTT

v_call: TRBV28
j_call: TRBJ1-6
clone_size: NA
d_call: NA
cdr3_aa: CASSYGGRNSPLHF
cdr3_nt: TGTGCCAGCAGTTATGGGGGGAGGAATTCACCCCTCCACTTT

v_call: TRBV4-1
j_call: TRBJ1-1
clone_size: NA
d_call: NA
cdr3_aa: CASRLTEGRGTEAFF
cdr3_nt: TGCGCCAGCAGACTTACCGAAGGAAGGGGCACTGAAGCTTTCTTT

v_call: TRBV24-1
j_call: TRBJ2-2
clone_size: once
d_call: NA
cdr3_aa: CATSDTRLGVAGELFF
cdr3_nt: TGTGCCACCAGTGATACGAGATTGGGAGTCGCCGGGGAGCTGTTTTTT

v_call: TRBV18
j_call: TRBJ2-1
clone_size: NA
d_call: TRBD1
cdr3_aa: CASSPKRGDRGFSRPDNEQFF
cdr3_nt: TGTGCCAGCTCACCAAAAAGGGGGGACAGGGGTTTTTCCCGACCTGACAATGAGCAGTTCTTC

v_call: TRBV11-3
j_call: TRBJ1-1
clone_size: NA
d_call: TRBD1
cdr3_aa: CASSPGGTGDKAFF
cdr3_nt: TGTGCCAGCAGCCCGGGGGGGACAGGGGATAAAGCTTTCTTT

v_call: TRBV5-4
j_call: TRBJ2-5
clone_size: NA
d_call: TRBD1
cdr3_aa: CASSLPSPGQGAKTQYF
cdr3_nt: TGTGCCAGCAGCTTGCCGTCACCGGGACAGGGGGCAAAGACCCAGTACTTC

v_call: TRBV9
j_call: TRBJ1-2
clone_size: few
d_call: NA
cdr3_aa: CASSVFVDSAYGYTF
cdr3_nt: TGTGCCAGCAGCGTCTTCGTGGACAGCGCTTATGGCTACACCTTC

v_call: TRBV6-1
j_call: TRBJ1-1
clone_size: NA
d_call: NA
cdr3_aa: CASSEGTANTEAFF
cdr3_nt: TGTGCCAGCAGTGAAGGGACAGCGAACACTGAAGCTTTCTTT

v_call: TRBV27
j_call: TRBJ2-1
clone_size: NA
d_call: TRBD2
cdr3_aa: CASRLAGTTGNEQFF
cdr3_nt: TGTGCCAGCAGACTAGCGGGGACCACGGGTAATGAGCAGTTCTTC

v_call: TRBV5-8
j_call: TRBJ1-5
clone_size: once
d_call: TRBD1
cdr3_aa: CASSLDRGIINQPQHF
cdr3_nt: TGTGCCAGCAGCTTGGACAGGGGGATAATCAACCAGCCCCAGCATTTT

v_call: TRBV29-1
j_call: TRBJ2-3
clone_size: once
d_call: NA
cdr3_aa: CSVDQSTDTQYF
cdr3_nt: TGCAGCGTTGACCAGAGCACAGATACGCAGTATTTT

v_call: TRBV14
j_call: TRBJ2-7
clone_size: NA
d_call: NA
cdr3_aa: CASSQVEKAHPYEQYF
cdr3_nt: TGTGCCAGCAGCCAAGTTGAGAAAGCCCACCCCTACGAGCAGTACTTC

v_call: TRBV2
j_call: TRBJ1-2
clone_size: NA
d_call: NA
cdr3_aa: CASKEGPYGYTF
cdr3_nt: TGTGCCAGCAAAGAGGGTCCCTATGGCTACACCTTC

v_call: TRBV5-1
j_call: TRBJ2-5
clone_size: NA
d_call: NA
cdr3_aa: CASSPWTVQETQYF
cdr3_nt: TGCGCCAGCAGCCCATGGACAGTACAAGAGACCCAGTACTTC

v_call: TRBV19
j_call: TRBJ1-5
clone_size: NA
d_call: TRBD1
cdr3_aa: CASSRKGTDNQPQHF
cdr3_nt: TGTGCCAGTAGCCGGAAGGGGACAGACAATCAGCCCCAGCATTTT

v_call: TRBV2
j_call: TRBJ1-3
clone_size: NA
d_call: NA
cdr3_aa: CASSEGRGTGNTIYF
cdr3_nt: TGTGCCAGCAGTGAGGGTCGCGGTACTGGAAACACCATATATTTT

v_call: TRBV5-1
j_call: TRBJ1-1
clone_size: NA
d_call: TRBD1
cdr3_aa: CASRNTGGTEAFF
cdr3_nt: TGCGCCAGCAGAAATACAGGGGGCACTGAAGCTTTCTTT

v_call: TRBV28
j_call: TRBJ1-2
clone_size: NA
d_call: TRBD1
cdr3_aa: CASNLPGGVNYGYTF
cdr3_nt: TGTGCCAGCAACCTGCCAGGGGGCGTAAACTATGGCTACACCTTC

v_call: TRBV6-5
j_call: TRBJ1-5
clone_size: NA
d_call: TRBD1
cdr3_aa: CASSLRDSKNQPQHF
cdr3_nt: TGTGCCAGCAGCCTGCGGGACAGCAAAAATCAGCCCCAGCATTTT

v_call: TRBV6-6
j_call: TRBJ1-5
clone_size: NA
d_call: TRBD1
cdr3_aa: CASSSDRAQPQHF
cdr3_nt: TGTGCCAGCAGTTCTGACAGGGCCCAGCCCCAGCATTTT

v_call: TRBV11-2
j_call: TRBJ2-1
clone_size: NA
d_call: NA
cdr3_aa: CASSLWRNVNEQFF
cdr3_nt: TGTGCCAGCAGCTTATGGCGGAACGTCAATGAGCAGTTCTTC